This is a list of T cell receptor beta chains from one sample in a study of blood T cell repertoires in COVID-19. Clones were read by immunoSEQ multiplex PCR, and TCRdb kept only the in-frame ones, dropping some. The sample holds more than 300,000 clones; around 90% are singletons and the top ten take around 6%. Sequenced sample: peripheral blood. The receptors derive from a man younger than 35 who had recovered from COVID-19. CDR3s include the opening cysteine and the closing phenylalanine or tryptophan. The order of the fields is V gene, CDR3 protein.

TRBV2 CASRPDRPLTEAFF
TRBV2 CASRPTTGFSNTIYF
TRBV6-2/TRBV6-3 CASSYNFLGEGDTDTQYF
TRBV27 CASSLLGGNYGYTF
TRBV6-5 CASSSTGKFGEAFF
TRBV27 CASSFGVGTGRSYEQYF
TRBV29-1 CSVAGTTYGYTF
TRBV5-1 CASSLVRDEQFF
TRBV2 CAGKTDTTYGYTF
TRBV18 CASSPGAPYNEQFF
TRBV3-1/TRBV3-2 CASSQDGVNTEAFF
TRBV7-6 CASSSPPDSPNTGELFF
TRBV5-1 CASSNAGDGYTF
TRBV5-5 CASSLIVTGAETQYF
TRBV20-1 CSARPRDGYTF
TRBV2 CASSGEGRSNQPQHF
TRBV9 CASSVEEGYGYTF
TRBV12-3/TRBV12-4 CASSSGTPVGYTF
TRBV6-5 CAGKKTGGSYEQYF
TRBV5-1 CASSPLGEDQGQPQHF
TRBV29-1 CSVDLRGLPGGEQFF
TRBV2 CASRPGRYEQYF
TRBV11-3 CASSHQAGGTGELFF
TRBV18 CASSLRNTEAFF
TRBV4-2 CASSQDRTLAGSNEQFF
TRBV7-9 CASSLPLAGETDTQYF
TRBV7-2 CASSLVRTANSPLHF
TRBV9 CASSVSGRGQETQYF
TRBV19 CASINSRVSDTQYF
TRBV7-2 CASSRGLAGGRNEQFF
TRBV5-1 CASSGQRQAYTGELFF
TRBV19 CASSSQGLAADTQYF
TRBV6-2/TRBV6-3 CASSYGSAGASPLHF
TRBV5-4 CASSPGDRVHPYEQYF
TRBV6-5 CASSRTGTEAFF
TRBV24-1 CATSGTASGANVLTF
TRBV3-1/TRBV3-2 CASSQDRNYGYTF
TRBV7-6 CASSLGGGGSGNTIYF
TRBV12-5 CASDIPTGGRGYTF
TRBV7-2 CASKGWTSKETQYF
TRBV15 CATSTVLAGEGRQFF
TRBV9 CASSVGGARETQYF
TRBV28 CASSQGQGGQPQHF
TRBV3-1/TRBV3-2 CASSRDTEAFF
TRBV18 CASSPQDTFYGYTF
TRBV19 CASSTLPGQGVNTEAFF
TRBV6-1 CASSESILAGGLQETQYF
TRBV3-1/TRBV3-2 CASSPRTGEIYEQYF
TRBV6-1 CASSDRFGAYEQYF
TRBV5-4 CASSPYSNTGELFF
TRBV9 CASSVSTEAYGYTF
TRBV19 CASSIWEARHYTEAFF
TRBV2 CASRRVVGTDTQYF
TRBV7-3 CASSLGQGTEAFF
TRBV24-1 CATSDSPNTGELFF
TRBV5-1 CASSLTGVGETQYF